Listed here are 18 T cell receptor beta chains from one sample, sequenced in a study of STAT3 mutations in large granular lymphocyte leukemia (dated by TCRdb to between 2018 and 2021). General study outcomes and caveats: Every T-LGLL patient showed at least one immunodominant TCRbeta clonotype, and about half showed multiple immunodominant subclonotypes.

The library was produced with the immunoSEQ multiplex PCR assay. As stored in TCRdb, this immuneACCESS dataset retains in-frame rearrangements with V and J assigned. A fraction of the clones does not appear; measured against another copy, unresolved V genes explain less than half of the discrepancy, and the remainder lacks a known reason. The sample contains fewer than 2,500 clones, roughly 20% of them found a single time. The biggest ten clones account for about three quarters of the sample. Their antigens remain unidentified. Sequenced: peripheral blood mononuclear cells. The receptors were sampled from a man in his fifties or sixties with T-cell large granular lymphocyte leukemia. Some clones in this sample may be carry-over from other donors' samples. The age is the age at diagnosis.

The chain carries TRBV27 and TRBJ1-6; D might be TRBD1 (5 bases). The CDR3 runs to 14 residues. Germline assignment: CDR1 MNHEY and CDR2 SMNVEV (reference sequence). Trimming pared 5 bases from V and 10 bases from J, leaving 15 bases between. CDR3 region: CASSGAQGISPLHF. For the CDR3, the DNA is TGTGCCAGCAGTGGGGCCCAGGGAATCTCACCCCTCCACTTT.

This chain joins TRBV5-6 and TRBJ1-4; TRBD1 agrees at 7 bases. The germline gives CDR1 SGHDT, CDR2 YYEEEE. Losses at the gene ends were 4 bases for V and 3 bases for J; bases not matched to a gene: 12. The CDR3 spans 17 residues. The DNA for the CDR3 is TGTGCCAGCAGCGAAAACAGGGGCTTGATGGCTAATGAAAAACTGTTTTTT. As protein: CASSENRGLMANEKLFF.

This clone is classed as medium-sized (0.01 to 0.1%). The V call is TRBV19, the J call TRBJ2-2; D could derive from TRBD1 or TRBD2 (5 bases each). The V end lost 7 bases, the J end lost 7 bases, and 16 bases lay between the germline ends. Germline V gives CDR1 LNHDA, CDR2 SQIVND (reference sequence). The CDR3 extends over 14 amino acids. CDR3 nucleotide sequence: TGTGCCAGTACCCCAGGGACGACGGTCGGGGAGCTGTTTTTT. It translates to CASTPGTTVGELFF.

This clone was picked up a small number of times. This chain joins TRBV18 and TRBJ2-3; D not certain. This CDR3 comprises 14 residues. V lost 3 bases to trimming and J lost 0 bases, with 7 bases between them. Germline assignment: CDR1 KGHSH and CDR2 LQKENI. For the CDR3, the DNA is TGTGCCAGCTCACCCCCAGCTAGCACAGATACGCAGTATTTT. Its protein is CASSPPASTDTQYF.

This clone has a handful of counts. The chain uses TRBV7-8 and TRBJ2-3, with a possible D match to TRBD2 (6 bases). Trimming took 6 bases from V and 6 from J, leaving 16 bases between them. Germline-derived CDR1 and CDR2 are SGHVS and FQNEAQ. This CDR3 contains 14 residues. CDR3 amino acids: CASRPLGGGDTQYF. CDR3 coding DNA: TGTGCCAGCAGGCCTCTGGGAGGCGGCGATACGCAGTATTTT.

The sample holds a few counts of this clone. The rearrangement uses TRBV28 and TRBJ2-1, with TRBD1 identical over 9 bases. The CDR3 is 18 amino acids. The V segment lost 2 bases and the J segment 9 bases; nucleotides outside the gene matches: 17. CDR1 is MDHEN and CDR2 is SYDVKM in the germline V gene. The CDR3 region has the DNA TGTGCCAGCAGTTTAATTAGCCTCCGGGACAGGGTCTATGTTGAGCAGTTCTTC. Residues: CASSLISLRDRVYVEQFF.

This clone appeared a few times. This chain links TRBV27 with TRBJ2-7; the D is unclear. Looked up from germline, CDR1 is MNHEY and CDR2 is SMNVEV (reference sequence). CDR3 length: 11 residues. V shed 4 bases and J shed 8 bases, with 9 bases lying between them. In nucleotides, the CDR3 is TGTGCCAGCAGTTCCACGAGCCAGCAGTACTTC. This codes for CASSSTSQQYF.

The chain uses TRBV7-9 and TRBJ1-4, with a possible D match to TRBD1 (5 bases). V was shortened by 3 bases and J by 7 bases, with 9 bases between the two germline ends. CDR3 length equals 13 residues. Per germline, CDR1 SEHNR and CDR2 FQNEAQ (reference sequence). DNA of the CDR3: TGTGCCAGCAGCTTCGGGGGAAGTGAAAAACTGTTTTTT. It codes for CASSFGGSEKLFF.

This clone showed up just a few times. The rearrangement uses TRBV4-1 and TRBJ2-7, with no clear D. From germline, CDR1 is MGHRA and CDR2 YSYEKL. The CDR3 is made up of 12 amino acids. The V end lost 2 bases, the J end lost 4 bases, and 6 bases lay between the germline ends. The CDR3: CASSQQTYEQYF. CDR3 DNA sequence: TGCGCCAGCAGCCAACAGACGTACGAGCAGTACTTC.

The chain uses TRBV7-2 and TRBJ1-1; no firm D call. Germline assignment: CDR1 SGHTA and CDR2 FQGNSA. The CDR3 extends over 12 amino acids. V lost 0 bases and J 10 bases, leaving 9 bases between the germline ends. The DNA of the CDR3 is TGTGCCAGCAGCTTAGCGATGGGGTCAGCTTTCTTT. It is translated as CASSLAMGSAFF. The full variable domain, rest sourced from reference TRBV7-2 and TRBJ1-1, is GAGVSQSPSNKVTEKGKDVELRCDPISGHTALYWYRQSLGQGLEFLIYFQGNSAPDKSGLPSDRFSAERTGGSVSTLTIQRTQQEDSAVYLCASSLAMGSAFFGQGTRLTVV.

The gene calls are TRBV7-9 and TRBJ1-1; D is undetermined. V lost 3 bases and J 0 bases, leaving 5 bases between the germline ends. The CDR3 covers 13 residues. Germline CDR1 and CDR2: SEHNR and FQNEAQ (reference sequence). CDR3 bases: TGTGCCAGCAGCTTGTCTGTGAACACTGAAGCTTTCTTT. Its protein product is CASSLSVNTEAFF. Drawing the rest from reference TRBV7-9 and TRBJ1-1, the complete variable domain is DTGVSQNPRHKITKRGQNVTFRCDPISEHNRLYWYRQTLGQGPEFLTYFQNEAQLEKSRLLSDRFSAERPKGSFSTLEIQRTEQGDSAMYLCASSLSVNTEAFFGQGTRLTVV.

The V and J genes are TRBV9 and TRBJ2-5; D remains ambiguous. Trimming removed 4 bases at V and 2 bases at J, with 12 bases between. This CDR3 is 14 amino acids long. Germline V lookup: CDR1 SGDLS, CDR2 YYNGEE. CDR3 coding DNA: TGTGCCAGCAGCCCCGGATTGATACAAGAGACCCAGTACTTC. It yields the protein CASSPGLIQETQYF.

The chain has TRBV18 and TRBJ1-1, with 8 positions matching TRBD1. Germline CDR1 reads KGHSH; CDR2 reads LQKENI. CDR3 size: 15 residues. Germline trimming cut 2 bases from V and 6 bases from J; bases unmatched to any gene: 8. The CDR3 spells CASSPRTGLASEAFF. The CDR3, as DNA: TGTGCCAGCTCACCAAGGACAGGGTTAGCGTCTGAAGCTTTCTTT.

V is TRBV6-6 and J is TRBJ2-7; D not resolved. Germline CDR1 MNHNY, CDR2 SVGAGI (reference sequence). Trimming took off 5 bases at V and 5 bases at J, with 13 bases between the two ends. The CDR3 is made up of 13 amino acids. CDR3 coding DNA: TGTGCCAGCAGTCCCCGGTATAGTGACGAGCAGTACTTC. This sequence encodes CASSPRYSDEQYF.

This chain links TRBV5-1 with TRBJ2-3, with a weak D call TRBD2 (6 bases). V dropped 3 bases and J dropped 2 bases, with 10 bases sitting between them. The germline gives CDR1 SGHRS, CDR2 YFSETQ. The CDR3 has 14 amino acids. DNA for the CDR3: TGCGCCAGCAGCTCGGGGGAGAACACAGATACGCAGTATTTT. It is translated as CASSSGENTDTQYF.

The V and J genes are TRBV7-6 and TRBJ2-5, with D uncertain. The length of the CDR3 is 12 residues. The germline V and J ends were trimmed by 3 bases and 3 bases, with 5 bases remaining between them. Germline V gene data show CDR1 as SGHVS and CDR2 as FNYEAQ. CDR3 amino acids: CASSFGEETQYF. CDR3 DNA: TGTGCCAGCAGCTTTGGCGAAGAGACCCAGTACTTC.

V usage is TRBV10-2 and J usage is TRBJ2-6; D gene ambiguous. Trimming stripped 4 bases from V and 0 bases from J, with 4 bases between. The CDR3 loop spans 14 amino acids. Looked up from germline, CDR1 is WSHSY and CDR2 is SAAADI. The CDR3 region has the DNA TGCGCCAGCAGTGTCCCCTCTGGGGCCAACGTCCTGACTTTC. This codes for CASSVPSGANVLTF.

The chain uses TRBV15 and TRBJ2-1; unclear D gene. The CDR3 loop spans 13 amino acids. Germline assignment: CDR1 LNHNV and CDR2 YYDKDF (reference sequence). V lost 3 bases and J lost 8, with 11 bases in between. CDR3 in amino acids: CATSRTFSYEQFF. The CDR3 bases are TGTGCCACCAGCAGGACGTTTAGCTATGAGCAGTTCTTC. The full variable domain, with the rest looked up from reference TRBV15 and TRBJ2-1, is DAMVIQNPRYQVTQFGKPVTLSCSQTLNHNVMYWYQQKSSQAPKLLFHYYDKDFNNEADTPDNFQSRRPNTSFCFLDIRSPGLGDTAMYLCATSRTFSYEQFFGPGTRLTVL.